This T cell receptor (beta chain) was recorded in a study of long-term antiretroviral therapy in people with HIV. Germline CDR1 SGHDT, CDR2 YYEEEE. Trimming shortened V by 0 bases and J by 4 bases, and 13 bases separated the two germline ends. This CDR3 region has 15 residues. Samples were assayed with immunoSEQ v3.0 at survey level. TCRdb's table, derived via immunoSEQ multiplex PCR, lists solely in-frame clones and lacks some. This table has some 13,000 clones, roughly 80% appearing once. The clonotype originates from a man aged 45 to 65 with HIV. The sample here was unsorted PBMCs, taken roughly 8.1 years after starting antiretroviral therapy. The chain recombines TRBV5-6 with TRBJ1-2; no clear D gene. The CDR3 region is CASSLEARQAYGYTF. CDR3 DNA sequence: TGTGCCAGCAGCTTGGAAGCTCGACAAGCCTATGGCTACACCTTC.